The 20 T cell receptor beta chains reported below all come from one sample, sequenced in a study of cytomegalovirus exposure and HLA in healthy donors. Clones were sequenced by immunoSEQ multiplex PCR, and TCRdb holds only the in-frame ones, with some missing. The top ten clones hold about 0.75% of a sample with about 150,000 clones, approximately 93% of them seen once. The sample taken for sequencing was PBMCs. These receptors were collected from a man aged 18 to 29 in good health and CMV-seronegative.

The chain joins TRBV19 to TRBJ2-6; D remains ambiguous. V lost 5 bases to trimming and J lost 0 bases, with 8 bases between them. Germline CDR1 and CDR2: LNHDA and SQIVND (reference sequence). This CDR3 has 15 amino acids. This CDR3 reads CASSLSFSGANVLTF. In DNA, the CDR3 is TGTGCCAGTAGTCTCTCGTTCTCTGGGGCCAACGTCCTGACTTTC.

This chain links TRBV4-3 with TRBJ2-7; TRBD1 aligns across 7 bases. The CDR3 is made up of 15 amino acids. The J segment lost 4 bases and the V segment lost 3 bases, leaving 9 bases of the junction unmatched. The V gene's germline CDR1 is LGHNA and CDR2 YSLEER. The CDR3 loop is CASSHTGEPYYEQYV. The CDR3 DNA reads TGCGCCAGCAGCCATACAGGGGAACCATATTACGAGCAGTACGTC.

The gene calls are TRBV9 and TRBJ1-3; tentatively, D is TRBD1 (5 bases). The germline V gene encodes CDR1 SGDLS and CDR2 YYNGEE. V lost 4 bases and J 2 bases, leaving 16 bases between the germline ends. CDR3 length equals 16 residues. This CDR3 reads CASSSIWEGPGNTIYF. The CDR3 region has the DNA TGTGCCAGCAGCTCCATCTGGGAGGGGCCTGGAAACACCATATATTTT. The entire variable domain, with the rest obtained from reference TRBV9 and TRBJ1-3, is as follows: DSGVTQTPKHLITATGQRVTLRCSPRSGDLSVYWYQQSLDQGLQFLIQYYNGEERAKGNILERFSAQQFPDLHSELNLSSLELGDSALYFCASSSIWEGPGNTIYFGEGSWLTVV.

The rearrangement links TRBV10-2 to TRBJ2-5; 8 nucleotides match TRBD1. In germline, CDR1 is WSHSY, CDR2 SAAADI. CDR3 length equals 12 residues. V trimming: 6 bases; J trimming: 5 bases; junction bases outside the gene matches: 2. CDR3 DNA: TGCGCCAGCAGCACAGGGGGGGAGACCCAGTACTTC. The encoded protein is CASSTGGETQYF.

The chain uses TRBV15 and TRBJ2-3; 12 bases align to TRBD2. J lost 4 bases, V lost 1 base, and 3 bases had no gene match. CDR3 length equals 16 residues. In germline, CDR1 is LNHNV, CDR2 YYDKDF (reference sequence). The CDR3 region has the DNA TGTGCCACCAGCAGAGGGACTAGCGGGATTGCAGATACGCAGTATTTT. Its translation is CATSRGTSGIADTQYF.

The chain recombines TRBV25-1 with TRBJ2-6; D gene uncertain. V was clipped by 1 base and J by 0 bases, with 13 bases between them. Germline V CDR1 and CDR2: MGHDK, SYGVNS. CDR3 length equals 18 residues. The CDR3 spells CASSESAGDLSGANVLTF. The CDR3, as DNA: TGTGCCAGCAGTGAATCGGCAGGTGACCTCTCTGGGGCCAACGTCCTGACTTTC.

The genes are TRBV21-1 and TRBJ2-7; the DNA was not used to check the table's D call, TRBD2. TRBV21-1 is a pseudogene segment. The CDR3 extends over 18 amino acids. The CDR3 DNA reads TGTGCCAGCACCACAAAGGGGACTAGCGGGAGGTCTTCATACGAGCAGTACGTC. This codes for CASTTKGTSGRSSYEQYV.

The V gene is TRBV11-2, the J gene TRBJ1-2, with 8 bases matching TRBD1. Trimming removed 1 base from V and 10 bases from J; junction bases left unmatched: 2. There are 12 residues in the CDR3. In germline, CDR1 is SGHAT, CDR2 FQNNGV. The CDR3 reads CASSLGGQVYTF. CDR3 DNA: TGTGCCAGCAGCTTAGGGGGACAGGTCTACACCTTC. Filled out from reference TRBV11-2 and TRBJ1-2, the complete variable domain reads EAGVAQSPRYKIIEKRQSVAFWCNPISGHATLYWYQQILGQGPKLLIQFQNNGVVDDSQLPKDRFSAERLKGVDSTLKIQPAKLEDSAVYLCASSLGGQVYTFGSGTRLTVV.

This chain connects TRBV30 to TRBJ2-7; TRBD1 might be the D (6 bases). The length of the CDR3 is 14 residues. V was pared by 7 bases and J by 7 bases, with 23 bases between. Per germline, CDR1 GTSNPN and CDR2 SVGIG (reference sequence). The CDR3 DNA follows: TGTGCCTTGATTAGGGGGACATTGATGGGGGAGCAGTACTTC. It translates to CALIRGTLMGEQYF.

The CDR3 here is CASSPPGTGGSETQYF. The CDR3 coding sequence is TGTGCCAGCTCACCACCAGGGACAGGGGGCTCGGAGACCCAGTACTTC. The chain uses TRBV18 and TRBJ2-5, with 12 nucleotides matching TRBD1. Germline loops: CDR1 KGHSH, CDR2 LQKENI. CDR3 size: 16 residues. V was clipped by 0 bases and J by 5 bases; unmatched bases: 4.

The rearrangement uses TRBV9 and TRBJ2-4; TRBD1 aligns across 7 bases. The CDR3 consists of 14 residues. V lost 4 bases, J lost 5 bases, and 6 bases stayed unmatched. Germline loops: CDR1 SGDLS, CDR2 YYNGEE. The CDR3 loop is CASSIGTAQNIQYF. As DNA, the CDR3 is TGTGCCAGCAGCATCGGGACAGCACAAAACATTCAGTACTTC.

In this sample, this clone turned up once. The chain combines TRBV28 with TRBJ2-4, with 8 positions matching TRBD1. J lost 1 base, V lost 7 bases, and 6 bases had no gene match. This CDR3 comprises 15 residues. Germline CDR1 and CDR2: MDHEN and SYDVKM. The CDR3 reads CASTSGGAAKNIQYF. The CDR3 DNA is TGTGCCAGCACCTCAGGGGGCGCGGCCAAAAACATTCAGTACTTC.

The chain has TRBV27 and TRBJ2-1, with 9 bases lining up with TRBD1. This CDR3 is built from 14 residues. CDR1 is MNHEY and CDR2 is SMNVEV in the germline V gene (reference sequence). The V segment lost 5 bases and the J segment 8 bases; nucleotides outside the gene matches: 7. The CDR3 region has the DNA TGTGCCAGCAGTGTACGGGACAGGGAAGATGAGCAGTTCTTC. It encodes CASSVRDREDEQFF.

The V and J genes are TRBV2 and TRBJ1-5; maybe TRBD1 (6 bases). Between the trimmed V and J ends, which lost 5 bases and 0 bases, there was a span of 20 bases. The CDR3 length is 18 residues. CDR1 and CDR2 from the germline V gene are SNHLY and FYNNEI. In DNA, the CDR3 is TGTGCCAGCAGTCTAAAAACTTCCGGGACATATAGCAATCAGCCCCAGCATTTT. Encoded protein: CASSLKTSGTYSNQPQHF.

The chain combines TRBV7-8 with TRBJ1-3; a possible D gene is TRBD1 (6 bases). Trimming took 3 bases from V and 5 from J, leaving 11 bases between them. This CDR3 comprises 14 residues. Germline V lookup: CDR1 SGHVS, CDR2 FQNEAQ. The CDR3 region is CASSLPGVRNTIYF. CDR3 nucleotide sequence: TGTGCCAGCAGCTTGCCAGGGGTCCGAAACACCATATATTTT.

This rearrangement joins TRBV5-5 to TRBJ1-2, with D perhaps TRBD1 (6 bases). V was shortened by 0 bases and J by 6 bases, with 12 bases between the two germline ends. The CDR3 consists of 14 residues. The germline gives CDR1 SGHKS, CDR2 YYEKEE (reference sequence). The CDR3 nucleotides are TGTGCCAGCAGCTTGGCCAGGGGCTCGGATGGCTACACCTTC. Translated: CASSLARGSDGYTF.

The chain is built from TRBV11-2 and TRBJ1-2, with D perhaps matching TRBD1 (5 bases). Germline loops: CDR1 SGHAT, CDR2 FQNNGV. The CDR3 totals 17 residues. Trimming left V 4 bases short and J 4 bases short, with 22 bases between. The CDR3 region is CASSSSPRQLRGYGYTF. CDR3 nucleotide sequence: TGTGCCAGCAGCTCTTCCCCCCGACAGCTGCGGGGCTATGGCTACACCTTC.

The DNA of the CDR3 is TGCAGCGTTGACAGGGGAGTGGGGAACACTGAAGCTTTCTTT. The encoded protein is CSVDRGVGNTEAFF. J is TRBJ1-1 and V is TRBV29-1, with a possible D match to TRBD1 (6 bases). Trimming pared 3 bases from V and 1 base from J, leaving 12 bases between. Germline CDR1 is SQVTM and CDR2 is ANQGSEA. The CDR3 spans 14 residues.

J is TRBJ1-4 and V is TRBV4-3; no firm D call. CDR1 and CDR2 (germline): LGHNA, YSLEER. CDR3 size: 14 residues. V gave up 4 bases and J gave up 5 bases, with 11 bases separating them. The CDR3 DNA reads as TGCGCCAGCAGCCCACAGACAAGAAATGAAAAACTGTTTTTT. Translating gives CASSPQTRNEKLFF.

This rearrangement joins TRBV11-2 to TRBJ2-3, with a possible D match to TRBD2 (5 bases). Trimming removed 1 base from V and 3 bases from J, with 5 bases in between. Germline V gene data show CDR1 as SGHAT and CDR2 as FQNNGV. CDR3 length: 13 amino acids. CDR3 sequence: CASSLGGTDTQYF. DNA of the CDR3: TGTGCCAGCAGCTTAGGCGGGACAGATACGCAGTATTTT.